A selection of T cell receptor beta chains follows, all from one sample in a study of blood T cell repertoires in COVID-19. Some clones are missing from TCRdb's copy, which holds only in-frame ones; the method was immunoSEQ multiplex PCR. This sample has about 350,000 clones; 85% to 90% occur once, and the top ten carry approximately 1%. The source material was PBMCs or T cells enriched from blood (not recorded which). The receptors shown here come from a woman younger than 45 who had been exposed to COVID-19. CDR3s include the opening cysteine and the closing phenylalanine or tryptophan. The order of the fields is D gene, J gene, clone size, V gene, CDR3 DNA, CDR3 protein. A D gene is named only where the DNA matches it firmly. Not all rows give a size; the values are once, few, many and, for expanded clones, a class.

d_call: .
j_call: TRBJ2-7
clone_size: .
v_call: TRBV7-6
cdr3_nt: TGTGCCAGCAGCTTAGGTCGACCTTTAGAGTGGGGCGTCCGGGAGCAGTACTTC
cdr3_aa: CASSLGRPLEWGVREQYF

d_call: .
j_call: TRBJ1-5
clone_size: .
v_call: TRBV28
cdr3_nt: TGTGCCAGCATCACCCAGGTGGCTTCTCAGCCCCAGCATTTT
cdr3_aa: CASITQVASQPQHF

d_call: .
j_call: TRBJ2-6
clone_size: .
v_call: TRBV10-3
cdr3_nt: TGTGCCATCAGTGCAGGGGTTGGAGGCTCTGGGGCCAACGTCCTGACTTTC
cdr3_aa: CAISAGVGGSGANVLTF

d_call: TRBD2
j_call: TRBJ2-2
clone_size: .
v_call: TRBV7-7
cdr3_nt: TGTGCTAGCAGCCCTAGACTAGCGGGCTTACCGAACACCGGGGAGCTGTTTTTT
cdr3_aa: CASSPRLAGLPNTGELFF

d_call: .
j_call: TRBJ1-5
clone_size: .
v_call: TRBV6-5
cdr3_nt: TGTGCCAGCAGTTTAAGCGGCGGGGCCGGAGATCAGCCCCAGCATTTT
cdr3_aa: CASSLSGGAGDQPQHF

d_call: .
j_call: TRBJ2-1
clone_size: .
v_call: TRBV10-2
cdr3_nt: TGCGCCAGCAGTGATTGGGGGGGCAGCTCCTACAATGAGCAGTTCTTC
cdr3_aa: CASSDWGGSSYNEQFF

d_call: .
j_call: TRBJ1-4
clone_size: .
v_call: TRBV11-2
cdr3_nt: TGTGCCAGCAGCTTAGTCTCCCGAGCTGAAAAACTGTTTTTT
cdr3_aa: CASSLVSRAEKLFF

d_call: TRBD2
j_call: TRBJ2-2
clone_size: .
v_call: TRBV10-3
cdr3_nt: TGTGCCATTAGAGCGGGAGTCGAGACCGGGGAGCTGTTTTTT
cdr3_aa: CAIRAGVETGELFF

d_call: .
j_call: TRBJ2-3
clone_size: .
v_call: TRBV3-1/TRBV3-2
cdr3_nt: TGTGCCAGCAGCCACGGAGGTGGGGCAGATACGCAGTATTTT
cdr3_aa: CASSHGGGADTQYF

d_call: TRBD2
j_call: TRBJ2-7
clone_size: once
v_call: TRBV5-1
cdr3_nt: TGCGCCAGCAACCGTGGGACTAGCGGGGTCTACGAGCAGTACTTC
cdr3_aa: CASNRGTSGVYEQYF

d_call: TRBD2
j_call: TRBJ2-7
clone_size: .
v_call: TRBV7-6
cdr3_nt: TGTGCCAGCAGCGCCCGGGGGGTAGGCTACGAGCAGTACTTC
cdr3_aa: CASSARGVGYEQYF

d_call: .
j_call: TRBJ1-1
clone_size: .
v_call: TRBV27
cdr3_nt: TGTGCCAGCCTACAGGGCCCTGAAGCTTTCTTT
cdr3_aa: CASLQGPEAFF

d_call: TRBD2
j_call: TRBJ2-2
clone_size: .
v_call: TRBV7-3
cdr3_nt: TGTGCCAGCAGCTTAGGTTCAGCGGGGACCGGGGAGCTGTTTTTT
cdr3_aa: CASSLGSAGTGELFF

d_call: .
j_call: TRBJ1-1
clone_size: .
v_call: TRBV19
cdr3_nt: TGTGCCAGTAGGAACCACAGGGACACTGAAGCTTTCTTT
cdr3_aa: CASRNHRDTEAFF